The present TCR beta chain was sequenced within a study of identical twins. A universal primer binding site was introduced by template switching. The final cDNA contained unique molecular identifiers. TCRdb re-called the 5' RACE reads through MiXCR, storing one row per CDR3 protein. The sample shows around 960,000 distinct CDR3 sequences, around an eighth of them seen only once. The CDR3 covers 13 residues. Deletions cut 5 bases from V and 4 bases from J, with 14 bases between. Germline V gene data show CDR1 as DFQATT and CDR2 as SNEGSKA (reference sequence). The same sample was also used in a study of yellow fever vaccine responses in identical twins. That source reports: Twins showed a vaccine T cell response that reportedly seemed partly convergent, partly personalized.

The receptor was derived from a woman under 30 in good health. V is TRBV20-1 and J is TRBJ1-1; no clear D. Sequenced input: PBMCs. The CDR3 protein is CSAPGGVGTEAFF. CDR3 DNA sequence: TGCAGTGCTCCGGGCGGGGTCGGCACTGAAGCTTTCTTT.